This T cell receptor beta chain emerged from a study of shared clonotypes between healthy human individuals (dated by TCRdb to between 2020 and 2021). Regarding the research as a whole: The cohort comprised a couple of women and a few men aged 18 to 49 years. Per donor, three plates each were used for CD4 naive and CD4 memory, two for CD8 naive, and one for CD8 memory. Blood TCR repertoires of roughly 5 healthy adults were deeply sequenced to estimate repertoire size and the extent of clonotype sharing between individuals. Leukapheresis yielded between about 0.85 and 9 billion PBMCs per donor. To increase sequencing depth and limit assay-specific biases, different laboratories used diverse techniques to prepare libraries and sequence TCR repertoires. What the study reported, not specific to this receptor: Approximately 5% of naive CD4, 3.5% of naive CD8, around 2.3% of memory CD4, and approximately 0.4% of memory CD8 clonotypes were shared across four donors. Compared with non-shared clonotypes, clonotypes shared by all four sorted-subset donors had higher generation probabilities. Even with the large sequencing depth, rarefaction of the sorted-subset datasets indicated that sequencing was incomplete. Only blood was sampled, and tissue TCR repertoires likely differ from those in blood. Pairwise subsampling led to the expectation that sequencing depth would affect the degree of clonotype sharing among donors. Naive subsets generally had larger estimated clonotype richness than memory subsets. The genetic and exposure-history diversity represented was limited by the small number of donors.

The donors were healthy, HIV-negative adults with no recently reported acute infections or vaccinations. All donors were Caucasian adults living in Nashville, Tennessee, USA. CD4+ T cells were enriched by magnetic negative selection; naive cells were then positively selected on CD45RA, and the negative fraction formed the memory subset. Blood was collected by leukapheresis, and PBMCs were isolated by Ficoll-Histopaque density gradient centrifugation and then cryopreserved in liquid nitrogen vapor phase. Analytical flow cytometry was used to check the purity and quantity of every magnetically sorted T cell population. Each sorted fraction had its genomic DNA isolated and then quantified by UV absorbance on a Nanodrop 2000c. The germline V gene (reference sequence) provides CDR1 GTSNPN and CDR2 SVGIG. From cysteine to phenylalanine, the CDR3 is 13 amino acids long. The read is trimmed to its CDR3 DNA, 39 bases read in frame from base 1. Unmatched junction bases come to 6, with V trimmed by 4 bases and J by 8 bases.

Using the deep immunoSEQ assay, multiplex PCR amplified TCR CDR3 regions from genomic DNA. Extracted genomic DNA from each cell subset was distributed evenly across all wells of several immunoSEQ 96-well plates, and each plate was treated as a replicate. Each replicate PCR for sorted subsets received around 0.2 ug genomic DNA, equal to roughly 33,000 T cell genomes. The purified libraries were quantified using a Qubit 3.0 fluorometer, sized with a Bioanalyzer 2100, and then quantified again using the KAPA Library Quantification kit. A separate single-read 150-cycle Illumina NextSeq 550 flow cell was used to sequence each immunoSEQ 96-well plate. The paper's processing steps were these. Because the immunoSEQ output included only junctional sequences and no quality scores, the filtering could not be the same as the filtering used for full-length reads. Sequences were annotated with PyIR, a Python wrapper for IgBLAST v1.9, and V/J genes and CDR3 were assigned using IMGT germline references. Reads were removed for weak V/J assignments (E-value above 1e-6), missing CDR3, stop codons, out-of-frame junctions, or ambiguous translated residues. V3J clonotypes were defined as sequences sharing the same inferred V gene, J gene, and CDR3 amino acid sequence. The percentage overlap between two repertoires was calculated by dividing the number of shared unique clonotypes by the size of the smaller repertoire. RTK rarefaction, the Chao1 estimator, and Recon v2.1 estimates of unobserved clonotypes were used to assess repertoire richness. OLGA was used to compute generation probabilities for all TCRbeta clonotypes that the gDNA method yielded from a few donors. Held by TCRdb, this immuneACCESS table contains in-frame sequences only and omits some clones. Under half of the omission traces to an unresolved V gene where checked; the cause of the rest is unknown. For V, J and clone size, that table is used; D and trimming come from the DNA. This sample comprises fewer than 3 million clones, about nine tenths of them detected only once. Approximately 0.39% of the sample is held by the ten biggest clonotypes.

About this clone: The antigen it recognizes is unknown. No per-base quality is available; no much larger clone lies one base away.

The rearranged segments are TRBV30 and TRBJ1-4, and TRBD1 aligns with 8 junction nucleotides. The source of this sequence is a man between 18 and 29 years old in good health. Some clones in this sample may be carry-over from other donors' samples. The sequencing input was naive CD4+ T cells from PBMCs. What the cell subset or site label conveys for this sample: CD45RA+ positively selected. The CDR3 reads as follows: CAWTGQAGEKLFF. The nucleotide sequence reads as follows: TGTGCCTGGACGGGACAGGCGGGGGAAAAACTGTTTTTT.